This T cell receptor (beta chain) was captured by sequencing in a study of molecular identifiers for immune sequencing clone quantification. This CDR3 is built from 15 residues. After removal of 0 bases from V and 2 bases from J, the junction contained 2 bases not matched to a gene. Germline loops: CDR1 SGHKS, CDR2 YYEKEE (reference sequence). TCRdb used MiXCR to reprocess the PCR reads, holding one entry per CDR3 protein. The repertoire holds about 630,000 distinct CDR3 sequences, with approximately 24% as singletons. This clonotype has a count of ten or more. Sequencing libraries of naive CD8 cells derived from about 20,000 to 1,000,000 sorted cells with 10%, 30% or 50% RNA. Based on a CD8+CD4-CCR7+CD45RA+ profile, naive CD8 T cells were sorted.

This sequence joins TRBV5-5 and TRBJ1-5; 7 bases map to TRBD1. The sample consisted of naive CD8+ T cells from blood, with Jurkat cell RNA spiked in. The subset here: FACS-sorted CD8+CD4-CCR7+CD45RA+ naive T cells. The receptor was isolated from a human donor in good health. Some libraries in this study had Jurkat cell RNA spiked in. The CDR3 nucleotides are TGTGCCAGCAGCTTGGACAGGGGAGGCAATCAGCCCCAGCATTTT. Translated: CASSLDRGGNQPQHF.